The clone carrying this TCR beta chain was recorded a few times. Its antigen is not identified. Each CDR3 protein is one row after TCRdb ran MiXCR on the reads. The table records approximately 390,000 distinct CDR3 sequences, roughly 36% of them present only once. The sample originates from a study of T cell repertoires in cytomegalovirus infection. Study details: It was the public TCR beta signatures that indicated both CMV infection and matching HLA type.

The TCR comes from a human donor in good health (CMV status not recorded). Some clones in this sample may be carry-over from other donors' samples. Source: cultured PBMCs, taken from culture after CMV antigen stimulation.

CDR3 sequence: CASSHRDRGRFPRGPGANVLTF. Here the CDR3 DNA reads TGTGCCAGCAGCCACCGGGACAGGGGGCGGTTCCCTAGGGGTCCCGGGGCCAACGTCCTGACTTTC. The chain joins TRBV7-8 to TRBJ2-6; 12 nucleotides align to TRBD1. The length of the CDR3 is 22 residues. Germline trimming cut 5 bases from V and 4 bases from J; bases unmatched to any gene: 21. Germline values: CDR1 SGHVS, CDR2 FQNEAQ. The variable domain in full, completed from reference TRBV7-8 and TRBJ2-6, reads GAGVSQSPRYKVAKRGQDVALRCDPISGHVSLFWYQQALGQGPEFLTYFQNEAQLDKSGLPSDRFFAERPEGSVSTLKIQRTQQEDSAVYLCASSHRDRGRFPRGPGANVLTFGAGSRLTVL.